The present entry profiles one T cell receptor beta chain with its context. The antigen remains unidentified. The protocol was immunoSEQ multiplex PCR, while the TCRdb copy is restricted to in-frame clones and leaves out a portion. Of 120,000 or so clones in the sample, 85% to 90% were seen once. This entry is derived from a study of cytomegalovirus exposure and HLA in healthy donors. Study-wide points: The CMV antigen specificity of a few CMV-associated chains was confirmed through in vitro analysis.

V lost 5 bases and J lost 5; bases outside the gene matches: 8. Germline V gene sequence: CDR1 SGHVS, CDR2 FNYEAQ. CDR3 size: 16 residues. The chain uses TRBV7-6 and TRBJ2-3; 12 bases are shared with TRBD2. Input material: PBMCs. This TCR was sampled from a woman aged 25 to 45 in good health and CMV-seronegative. This chain's CDR3 is CASSIPSGGAQDTQYF. CDR3 DNA sequence: TGTGCCAGCAGCATCCCTAGCGGGGGGGCCCAAGATACGCAGTATTTT.